This T cell receptor beta chain derives from a study of siplizumab effects on memory and regulatory T cells. Clones were read by immunoSEQ multiplex PCR, and TCRdb kept only the in-frame ones, dropping some. The sample holds about 94,000 clones, around 94% seen once. As regards this clone: Its specificity is unknown.

Study-level results: Naive T cells seemed more diverse than memory cells; they also seemed major alloresponse contributors.

The CDR3 consists of 14 residues. V lost 4 bases and J 1 base, leaving 9 bases between the germline ends. Germline V lookup: CDR1 KGHSH, CDR2 LQKENI. The TCR comes from a human donor in good health. This sequence joins TRBV18 and TRBJ2-3; D remains unclear. The source material was non-Treg CD4+ T cells sorted from blood. The CDR3, as DNA: TGTGCCAGCTCACTCAATACAGGCACAGATACGCAGTATTTT. Its translation: CASSLNTGTDTQYF.